This T cell receptor beta chain was sequenced for a study of T cell responses to AZD1222 COVID-19 vaccine. Trimming at V came to 2 bases and at J to 5 bases, leaving 10 bases not matched to a gene. The CDR3 extends over 17 amino acids. The germline V gene encodes CDR1 LNHDA and CDR2 SQIVND (reference sequence). Findings and caveats of the study: A mostly white British donor set with more females was recruited, and clonal diversity was possibly underestimated. Spike-specific TCR repertoires showed rising breadth and depth after two AZD1222 doses. Baseline serostatus was positive in only six or seven AZD1222 recipients. Samples come after the peak T cell response, not at day 14.

TCRdb's copy holds only in-frame clones and misses some; the assay was immunoSEQ multiplex PCR. The sample lists around 120,000 clones, roughly nine tenths occurring once. Concerning this clone itself: Its specificity is unknown.

The specimen was peripheral blood, collected 28 days after the second AZD1222 dose. This receptor was obtained from an adult who received the AZD1222 COVID-19 vaccine. The chain combines TRBV19 with TRBJ1-5; 9 nucleotides agree with TRBD1. The CDR3 region has the DNA TGTGCCAGTAGTATAAGTCTCGGTTGGACAGGGGATCAGCCCCAGCATTTT. Its protein product is CASSISLGWTGDQPQHF.